The 6 T cell receptor beta chains given below trace back to one sample, sequenced in a study of shared T cell receptors in the human thymus. Some clones are missing from TCRdb's copy, which holds only in-frame ones; the method was immunoSEQ multiplex PCR. The sample has 540,000 or so clones, 75% to 80% seen once. These data also formed part of another study, on human thymus T cells.

Sequenced sample: thymocytes. These receptors were collected from a boy under three years old with a congenital heart defect.

The V call is TRBV28, the J call TRBJ1-3; 9 bases are a match to TRBD1. Germline values: CDR1 MDHEN, CDR2 SYDVKM. With V trimmed by 5 bases and J by 2 bases, 7 bases remained unmatched. This CDR3 is 16 amino acids long. CDR3 DNA sequence: TGTGCCAGCAGTAGGAAGGGACAGGGCGCTGGAAACACCATATATTTT. Translating it yields CASSRKGQGAGNTIYF.

The rearrangement joins TRBV5-6 to TRBJ2-1, with D tentatively TRBD2 (6 bases). The CDR3 runs to 13 residues. V dropped 4 bases and J dropped 8 bases, with 13 bases sitting between them. Germline lookup yields CDR1 SGHDT and CDR2 YYEEEE. This chain's CDR3 is CASSLGGFHEQFF. The CDR3 nucleotides read TGTGCCAGCAGCCTGGGAGGTTTCCATGAGCAGTTCTTC.

This chain links TRBV6-7 with TRBJ2-4; 7 bases are a match to TRBD1. TRBV6-7 is recorded as an ORF, its role being uncertain. Trimming removed 2 bases from V and 0 bases from J; junction bases left unmatched: 10. The CDR3 spans 18 residues. The CDR3 nucleotides are TGTGCCAGCAGTTACGGGGACAGAGGCCAACTAGCCAAAAACATTCAGTACTTC. Translation gives CASSYGDRGQLAKNIQYF.

The chain employs TRBV27 and TRBJ2-5; TRBD1 aligns across 7 bases. CDR3 length: 14 amino acids. From germline, CDR1 is MNHEY and CDR2 SMNVEV (reference sequence). V gave up 5 bases and J gave up 3 bases; unmatched junction bases: 6. The CDR3 nucleotides are TGTGCCAGCAGTCGGCACAGGGGTGAAGAGACCCAGTACTTC. It translates to CASSRHRGEETQYF.

This chain joins TRBV30 and TRBJ2-1, with 8 positions matching TRBD1. Germline V gene sequence: CDR1 GTSNPN, CDR2 SVGIG (reference sequence). The CDR3 is 17 amino acids. V shed 0 bases and J 2 bases; nucleotides not matched to a gene: 9. For the CDR3, the DNA is TGTGCCTGGAGTGTATCCGGTCCAGGGGGCGCCTACAATGAGCAGTTCTTC. Translated: CAWSVSGPGGAYNEQFF.

V usage is TRBV15 and J usage is TRBJ1-1; D gene ambiguous. Germline assignment: CDR1 LNHNV and CDR2 YYDKDF (reference sequence). With 7 bases removed from V and 0 bases from J, the gap between germline ends came to 9 bases. This CDR3 has 13 amino acids. CDR3: CATTQVLNTEAFF. CDR3 coding DNA: TGTGCCACCACCCAGGTCCTGAACACTGAAGCTTTCTTT.